Presented here are 8 T cell receptor beta chains from one specimen sequenced in a study of breast tumors, draining lymph nodes, adjacent tissues. TCRdb re-called the multiplex PCR reads with MiXCR, one entry per CDR3 protein. The table shows 150,000 to 200,000 distinct CDR3 sequences, with roughly 35% occurring only once. Axillary draining lymph nodes of breast cancer patients supplied the node samples. The sequenced material came from axillary lymph node tissue. Receptors originate from a female donor with breast cancer. Some clones in this sample may be carry-over from other donors' samples.

The sample holds many counts of this clonotype. The chain uses TRBV19 and TRBJ1-5, with D uncertain. Trimming took off 2 bases at V and 7 bases at J, with 18 bases between the two ends. The CDR3 sequence is 16 residues long. Germline-derived CDR1 and CDR2 are LNHDA and SQIVND (reference sequence). This CDR3 reads CASSILRVGLGQPQHF. The CDR3 DNA is TGTGCCAGTAGTATACTGAGGGTTGGGTTGGGGCAGCCCCAGCATTTT. Full variable domain (rest looked up from reference TRBV19 and TRBJ1-5): DGGITQSPKYLFRKEGQNVTLSCEQNLNHDAMYWYRQDPGQGLRLIYYSQIVNDFQKGDIAEGYSVSREKKESFPLTVTSAQKNPTAFYLCASSILRVGLGQPQHFGDGTRLSIL.

For the CDR3, the DNA is TGTGCCAGCAGCTTAGGACAGAAAAGTGAAGCTTTCTTT. The encoded protein is CASSLGQKSEAFF. The rearrangement joins TRBV7-2 to TRBJ1-1, with D possibly TRBD1 on 5 matching bases. The CDR3 consists of 13 residues. Per germline, CDR1 SGHTA and CDR2 FQGNSA. Trimming took off 1 base at V and 7 bases at J, with 10 bases between the two ends.

This clonotype was seen ten or more times. This chain joins TRBV6-4 and TRBJ2-3; D call uncertain. CDR3 length: 15 amino acids. The germline V gene encodes CDR1 MRHNA and CDR2 SNTAGT. Trimming pared 7 bases from V and 0 bases from J, leaving 14 bases between. CDR3: CASKLKGTSTDTQYF. The CDR3 coding sequence is TGTGCCAGCAAACTTAAAGGAACTAGCACAGATACGCAGTATTTT.

This clonotype has at least ten counts. This chain joins TRBV5-5 and TRBJ2-5; 12 bases fit TRBD2. Germline V gene lookup returns CDR1 SGHKS and CDR2 YYEKEE (reference sequence). V lost 4 bases to trimming and J lost 5 bases; unmatched junction nucleotides: 9. This CDR3 has 16 amino acids. The CDR3 here is CASSLRLAGDWETQYF. CDR3 DNA: TGTGCCAGCAGCCTCCGACTAGCGGGGGACTGGGAGACCCAGTACTTC.

J is TRBJ2-5 and V is TRBV11-3, with a weak D call TRBD1 (6 bases). CDR3 size: 15 residues. CDR1 and CDR2 (germline): SGHNT, YENEEA. Trimming shortened V by 4 bases and J by 3 bases, and 15 bases separated the two germline ends. The CDR3 DNA follows: TGTGCCAGCAGCTACGAGACAGGACCCGAAGAGACCCAGTACTTC. Amino acids: CASSYETGPEETQYF.

The table lists this clonotype with many counts. The gene calls are TRBV20-1 and TRBJ1-5; D uncertain. The V end was cut by 3 bases, the J end by 3 bases, with 9 bases between. The CDR3 totals 13 residues. CDR1 and CDR2 (germline): DFQATT, SNEGSKA (reference sequence). As DNA, the CDR3 is TGCAGTGCTAGGGAGGGAACCAATCAGCCCCAGCATTTT. Translating it yields CSAREGTNQPQHF.

This clonotype was found many times. The genes are TRBV5-8 and TRBJ2-1; no clear D gene. Between the trimmed V and J ends, which lost 6 bases and 10 bases, there was a span of 17 bases. In germline, CDR1 is SGHTS, CDR2 YDEGEE. The CDR3 runs to 13 residues. For the CDR3, the DNA is TGTGCCAGCACCCCATATCTCATCGTGGAGCAGTTCTTC. This translates into CASTPYLIVEQFF.

A few counts support this clonotype. A much more abundant neighbour one base away suggests this may be a read error. The J gene is TRBJ2-5, the V gene TRBV5-6; 7 positions match TRBD2. Germline CDR1 and CDR2: SGHDT and YYEEEE. The CDR3 has 16 amino acids. V trimming: 1 base; J trimming: 1 base; junction bases outside the gene matches: 7. This chain's CDR3 is CASSLFAAGTQETQYF. CDR3 DNA sequence: TGTGCCAGCAGCTTGTTTGCAGCGGGAACCCAAGAGACCCAGTACTTC.